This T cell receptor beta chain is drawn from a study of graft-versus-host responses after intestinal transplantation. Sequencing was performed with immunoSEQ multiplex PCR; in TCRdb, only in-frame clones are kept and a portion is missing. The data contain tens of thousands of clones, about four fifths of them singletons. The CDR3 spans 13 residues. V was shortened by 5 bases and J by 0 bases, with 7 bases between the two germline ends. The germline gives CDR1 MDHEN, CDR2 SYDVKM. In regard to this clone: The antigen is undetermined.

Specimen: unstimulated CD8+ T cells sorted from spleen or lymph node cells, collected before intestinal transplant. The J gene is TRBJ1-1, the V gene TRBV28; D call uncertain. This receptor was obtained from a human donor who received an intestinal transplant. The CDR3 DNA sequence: TGTGCCAGCAGTCTACTGATGAACACTGAAGCTTTCTTT. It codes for CASSLLMNTEAFF.